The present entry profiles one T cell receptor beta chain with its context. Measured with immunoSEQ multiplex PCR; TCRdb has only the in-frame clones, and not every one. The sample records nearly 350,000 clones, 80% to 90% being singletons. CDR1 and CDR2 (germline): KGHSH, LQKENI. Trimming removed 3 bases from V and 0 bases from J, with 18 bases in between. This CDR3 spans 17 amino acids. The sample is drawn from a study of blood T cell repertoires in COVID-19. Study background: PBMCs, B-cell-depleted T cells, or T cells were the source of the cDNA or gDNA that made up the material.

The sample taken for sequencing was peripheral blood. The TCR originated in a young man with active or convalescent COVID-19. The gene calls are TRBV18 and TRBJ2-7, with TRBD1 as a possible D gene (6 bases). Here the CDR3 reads CASSPPTGSGYSYEQYF. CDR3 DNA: TGTGCCAGCTCACCCCCTACAGGGTCAGGCTACTCCTACGAGCAGTACTTC.